This entry lists 18 T cell receptor beta chains sequenced from one sample in a study of T cells in Graves' hyperthyroidism and ophthalmopathy. Using RNA transcripts as the source, TCR beta CDR3 regions were amplified. First-round RT-PCR with HTBI primers amplified the TCR CDR3 region. One entry per CDR3 protein results from TCRdb running MiXCR on the multiplex PCR reads. The sample consists of about 400,000 distinct CDR3 sequences, under 15% of them appearing once. Sequenced: blood. All receptors come from a young man with Graves' ophthalmopathy.

There are many counts of this clonotype. The chain joins TRBV6-5 to TRBJ2-1; TRBD2 aligns across 8 bases. The CDR3 has 15 residues. V shed 2 bases and J 3 bases; nucleotides not matched to a gene: 3. CDR1 and CDR2 (germline): MNHEY, SVGAGI. The DNA for the CDR3 is TGTGCCAGCAGTTACGCTAGCGGGTTCTACAATGAGCAGTTCTTC. Translating gives CASSYASGFYNEQFF.

The chain uses TRBV5-1 and TRBJ2-1; 14 nucleotides agree with TRBD2. The length of the CDR3 is 16 residues. Germline CDR1 and CDR2: SGHRS and YFSETQ. The V and J ends lost 5 bases and 11 bases, in that order; junction bases with no gene match: 12. The CDR3 DNA follows: TGCGCCAGCAGAGGGTCCGGGACTAGCGGGAGTAAGAAGCAGTTCTTC. Its protein product is CASRGSGTSGSKKQFF.

The chain couples TRBV7-8 to TRBJ2-5, with 7 bases matching TRBD2. Germline CDR1 and CDR2: SGHVS and FQNEAQ. The V segment lost 11 bases and the J segment 7 bases; nucleotides outside the gene matches: 1. This CDR3 is 9 amino acids long. The CDR3 spells CAGGGTQYF. CDR3 DNA: TGTGCCGGGGGGGGGACCCAGTACTTC. The complete variable domain, with remaining parts taken from reference TRBV7-8 and TRBJ2-5, reads GAGVSQSPRYKVAKRGQDVALRCDPISGHVSLFWYQQALGQGPEFLTYFQNEAQLDKSGLPSDRFFAERPEGSVSTLKIQRTQQEDSAVYLCAGGGTQYFGPGTRLLVL.

The rearrangement links TRBV19 to TRBJ2-7; D possibly corresponds to TRBD2 (5 bases). The CDR3 length is 14 residues. Germline V gives CDR1 LNHDA, CDR2 SQIVND (reference sequence). V was pared by 3 bases and J by 2 bases, with 11 bases between. CDR3 in DNA: TGTGCCAGTAGTATCAGCGGTTCCACCTACGAGCAGTACTTC. This encodes CASSISGSTYEQYF.

This clonotype has more than one count but fewer than ten. This sequence joins TRBV5-4 and TRBJ2-3; weak D call: TRBD2 (7 bases). This CDR3 has 16 residues. Trimming stripped 2 bases from V and 4 bases from J, with 17 bases between. Germline CDR1 reads SGHNT; CDR2 reads YYREEE (reference sequence). Here the CDR3 reads CASSLGGGAGADTQYF. CDR3 DNA: TGTGCCAGCAGCTTAGGGGGGGGAGCAGGGGCAGATACGCAGTATTTT.

The chain joins TRBV4-1 to TRBJ1-4, with a tentative D call TRBD1 (5 bases). V shed 1 base and J shed 11 bases, with 17 bases lying between them. Germline CDR1 reads MGHRA; CDR2 reads YSYEKL. This CDR3 region has 15 residues. The CDR3 protein is CASSQGRGEEGKLFF. The CDR3 DNA sequence: TGCGCCAGCAGCCAAGGGAGGGGCGAGGAAGGTAAACTGTTTTTT.

This clonotype appeared many times. The J gene is TRBJ2-5, the V gene TRBV20-1; TRBD2 might be the D (6 bases). V lost 3 bases and J 6 bases, leaving 20 bases between the germline ends. Germline CDR1 DFQATT, CDR2 SNEGSKA (reference sequence). CDR3 size: 15 residues. The CDR3 DNA is TGCAGTGCTAGCAGATGGGGACTGGAAATGCAGACCCAGTACTTC. It specifies CSASRWGLEMQTQYF.

This clonotype occurred many times. CDR3 protein: CASSEEDTGELFF. CDR3 DNA: TGCGCCAGCAGCGAAGAGGACACCGGGGAGCTGTTTTTT. V and J are TRBV5-1 and TRBJ2-2; no reliable D call. The CDR3 has 13 amino acids. Germline-derived CDR1 and CDR2 are SGHRS and YFSETQ. Trimming removed 4 bases from V and 3 bases from J, with 7 bases in between.

As regards this clonotype: A much larger clone is a single base away; this may be a read error. V is TRBV29-1 and J is TRBJ1-1; no clear D. Germline V gives CDR1 SQVTM, CDR2 ANQGSEA. This CDR3 spans 13 amino acids. CDR3 sequence: CNAGGGVDTEAFF. DNA of the CDR3: TGCAACGCCGGTGGCGGAGTCGACACTGAAGCTTTCTTT.

The J gene is TRBJ2-7, the V gene TRBV4-1; D perhaps matches TRBD2 (6 bases). CDR1 is MGHRA and CDR2 is YSYEKL in the germline V gene. The V and J ends lost 0 bases and 3 bases respectively, with 12 bases between them. This CDR3 comprises 15 residues. DNA for the CDR3: TGCGCCAGCAGCCAAGAGGGGACTGACAGCTACGAGCAGTACTTC. Its protein product is CASSQEGTDSYEQYF.

This clonotype was seen at least ten times. The chain carries TRBV4-2 and TRBJ1-1, with D unclear. Germline V gives CDR1 LGHNA, CDR2 YNFKEQ. The CDR3 contains 13 residues. The V end lost 0 bases, the J end lost 6 bases, and 8 bases lay between the germline ends. The CDR3: CASSQERASEAFF. In DNA, the CDR3 is TGTGCCAGCAGCCAAGAAAGGGCTTCTGAAGCTTTCTTT.

This clonotype was seen at least ten times. J is TRBJ2-5 and V is TRBV11-1, with 11 bases fitting TRBD1. Germline values: CDR1 SGHAT, CDR2 FQDESV (reference sequence). V was clipped by 6 bases and J by 5 bases; unmatched bases: 8. There are 15 residues in the CDR3. For the CDR3, the DNA is TGTGCCAGCAGGAAAGGACAGGGGGCGCATGAGACCCAGTACTTC. It translates to CASRKGQGAHETQYF.

This clonotype was seen repeatedly, ten times or more. The V and J genes are TRBV11-3 and TRBJ2-3; the match to TRBD1 covers 7 bases. The CDR3 runs to 17 residues. Trimming removed 4 bases from V and 3 bases from J; junction bases left unmatched: 13. Germline V lookup: CDR1 SGHNT, CDR2 YENEEA. CDR3 in DNA: TGTGCCAGCAGCTATAGATGGGGGACAGACAATACAGATACGCAGTATTTT. Translated, it gives CASSYRWGTDNTDTQYF.

The chain links TRBV19 to TRBJ1-4, with TRBD1 matching over 9 bases. The V gene's germline CDR1 is LNHDA and CDR2 SQIVND (reference sequence). This CDR3 spans 14 amino acids. V lost 5 bases, J lost 6 bases, and 4 bases stayed unmatched. The CDR3 DNA follows: TGTGCCAGTAGTCAGACAGGGGGGTATGAAAAACTGTTTTTT. Translating gives CASSQTGGYEKLFF.

This clonotype was counted many times. The chain combines TRBV10-2 with TRBJ1-2; D uncertain. The ends were cut back, 0 bases at V and 8 bases at J, with 13 bases in the middle. Germline CDR1 is WSHSY and CDR2 is SAAADI. The CDR3 length is 14 residues. CDR3 nucleotide sequence: TGCGCCAGCAGTGAGTCGAGTGGCATGCAGGGCTACACCTTC. It translates to CASSESSGMQGYTF.

In the case of this clonotype: A much more abundant neighbour one base away suggests this may be a read error. In this CDR3 the conserved last residue, phenylalanine or tryptophan, is missing, so a read error is likely. V gene TRBV29-1 combines with J gene TRBJ1-1; D perhaps matches TRBD1 (6 bases). Germline CDR1 and CDR2: SQVTM and ANQGSEA. V was shortened by 4 bases and J by 3 bases, with 12 bases between the two germline ends. CDR3 length: 13 amino acids. The CDR3: CSVVGGYDTEAFL. CDR3 bases: TGCAGCGTTGTGGGGGGCTATGACACTGAAGCTTTCCTT.

This clonotype was found a few times. This sequence joins TRBV27 and TRBJ2-5; D is undetermined. The germline gives CDR1 MNHEY, CDR2 SMNVEV (reference sequence). There are 16 residues in the CDR3. The V gene lost 0 bases and the J gene lost 1 base, with 12 bases spanning the gap. The CDR3 bases are TGTGCCAGCAGTTTATCATATCCGGCACTCCAAGAGACCCAGTACTTC. Translated, it gives CASSLSYPALQETQYF.

Ten or more counts support this clonotype. V gene TRBV5-1 combines with J gene TRBJ2-3, with TRBD2 matching over 12 bases. Germline trimming cut 3 bases from V and 7 bases from J; bases unmatched to any gene: 6. Germline V gene sequence: CDR1 SGHRS, CDR2 YFSETQ. This CDR3 region has 15 residues. CDR3 loop: CASSSTSGRPHTQYF. The CDR3 DNA is TGCGCCAGCAGCTCGACTAGCGGGAGACCCCATACGCAGTATTTT.